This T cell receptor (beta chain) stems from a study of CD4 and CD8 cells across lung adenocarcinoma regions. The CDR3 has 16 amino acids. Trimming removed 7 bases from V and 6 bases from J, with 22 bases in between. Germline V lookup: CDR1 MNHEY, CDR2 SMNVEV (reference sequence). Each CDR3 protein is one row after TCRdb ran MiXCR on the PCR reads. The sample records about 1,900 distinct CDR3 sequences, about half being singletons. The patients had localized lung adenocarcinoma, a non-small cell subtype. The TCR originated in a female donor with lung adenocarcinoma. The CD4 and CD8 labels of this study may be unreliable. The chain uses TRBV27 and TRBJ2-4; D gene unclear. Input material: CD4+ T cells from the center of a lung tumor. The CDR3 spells CASNLLADQNPNIQYF. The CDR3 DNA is TGTGCCAGCAACTTACTGGCGGATCAGAACCCAAACATTCAGTACTTC.